Shown below are 18 T cell receptor beta chains from a single sample sequenced in a study of blood T cells in healthy people across ages. A second roughly 6 to 11 cycle PCR used barcoded and J-beta primers. TCRdb independently ran MiXCR on the 5' RACE reads; one entry per CDR3 protein. The sample includes about 720,000 distinct CDR3 sequences, 22% seen only once; the top ten take roughly 22%. Specimen: blood. Receptor source: a man in his 70s in good health.

In its sample, this clonotype was seen a few times. This chain uses TRBV5-1 with TRBJ2-3; D is ambiguous. CDR1 is SGHRS, CDR2 YFSETQ, per germline. The CDR3 sequence is 16 residues long. Trimming removed 0 bases from V and 1 base from J, with 12 bases in between. The DNA of the CDR3 is TGCGCCAGCAGCTTGGCCGTGCTCACCGGCACAGATACGCAGTATTTT. This encodes CASSLAVLTGTDTQYF.

This clonotype was picked up many times. The chain couples TRBV5-1 to TRBJ1-6, with D uncertain. The CDR3 covers 15 residues. Trimming pared 2 bases from V and 8 bases from J, leaving 14 bases between. Per germline, CDR1 SGHRS and CDR2 YFSETQ. The CDR3: CASSFYGPWDSPLHF. CDR3 nucleotide sequence: TGCGCCAGCAGCTTCTATGGACCCTGGGATTCACCCCTCCACTTT.

This chain uses TRBV20-1 with TRBJ1-1; no definite D call. Germline-derived CDR1 and CDR2 are DFQATT and SNEGSKA (reference sequence). V was pared by 6 bases and J by 7 bases, with 12 bases between. The CDR3 covers 11 residues. DNA for the CDR3: TGCAGTGCCATTCCGGGATTTGAAGCTTTCTTT. Translated, it gives CSAIPGFEAFF.

The chain couples TRBV6-4 to TRBJ2-1, with 11 bases that match TRBD2. Germline assignment: CDR1 MRHNA and CDR2 SNTAGT. CDR3 length: 17 amino acids. J gave up 0 bases and V 4 bases, and 5 bases lay outside the gene matches. The CDR3 coding sequence is TGTGCCAGCAGTGCCGAAACTAGCGGGAGCTCCTACAATGAGCAGTTCTTC. Protein product: CASSAETSGSSYNEQFF.

The rearrangement uses TRBV5-5 and TRBJ2-1; the D gene is possibly TRBD1 (5 bases). CDR1 is SGHKS and CDR2 is YYEKEE in the germline V gene (reference sequence). V lost 4 bases to trimming and J lost 4 bases, with 15 bases between them. The CDR3 length is 15 residues. In nucleotides, the CDR3 is TGTGCCAGCAGCACCCAGGCAGGGTCGTACAATGAGCAGTTCTTC. It codes for CASSTQAGSYNEQFF.

This clonotype occurred a few times. The chain combines TRBV3-1 with TRBJ2-3; D may be TRBD2 (6 bases). The germline CDR1 and CDR2 sequences are LGHDT and YNNKEL (reference sequence). Trimming stripped 3 bases from V and 0 bases from J, with 10 bases between. The CDR3 is 15 residues long. The CDR3 nucleotides read TGTGCCAGCAGCCAGTCAAGCGGGAGCACAGATACGCAGTATTTT. Its protein is CASSQSSGSTDTQYF.

This clonotype was seen more than once but under ten times. The chain employs TRBV20-1 and TRBJ2-1; possible D gene TRBD2, 5 bases. With 2 bases removed from V and 2 bases from J, the gap between germline ends came to 13 bases. CDR1 is DFQATT and CDR2 is SNEGSKA in the germline V gene (reference sequence). The CDR3 sequence is 15 residues long. In nucleotides, the CDR3 is TGCAGTGCTAGACCTGTGGGGAGACCCTACAATGAGCAGTTCTTC. Its protein product is CSARPVGRPYNEQFF.

This clonotype occurred a few times. The chain links TRBV29-1 to TRBJ2-3; D not certain. The V gene's germline CDR1 is SQVTM and CDR2 ANQGSEA. The CDR3 extends over 12 amino acids. Trimming took off 7 bases at V and 0 bases at J, with 8 bases between the two ends. CDR3 coding DNA: TGCAGCGCCGTTCCGAGCACAGATACGCAGTATTTT. Protein product: CSAVPSTDTQYF.

CDR3 nucleotide sequence: TGCAGCGTTTACCTGGGGAGCAATCAGCCCCAGCATTTT. It yields the protein CSVYLGSNQPQHF. The gene calls are TRBV29-1 and TRBJ1-5; no reliable D call. This CDR3 has 13 residues. Between the trimmed V and J ends, which lost 5 bases and 1 base, there was a span of 9 bases. Germline values: CDR1 SQVTM, CDR2 ANQGSEA.

The chain couples TRBV6-6 to TRBJ2-1; 8 positions match TRBD1. The CDR3 consists of 14 residues. CDR1 and CDR2 (germline): MNHNY, SVGAGI (reference sequence). With V trimmed by 2 bases and J by 8 bases, 5 bases remained unmatched. The CDR3 nucleotides read TGTGCCAGCAGTTACGGGCAGGGGGCGGATGAGCAGTTCTTC. Its protein product is CASSYGQGADEQFF.

In this sample, this clonotype turned up a few times. CDR3 DNA: TGTGCCAGCAGCCCAAGGACGGTGAGGAACACTGAAGCTTTCTTT. Its translation is CASSPRTVRNTEAFF. The chain joins TRBV7-9 to TRBJ1-1; D unresolved. Between the trimmed V and J ends, which lost 5 bases and 1 base, there was a span of 14 bases. The germline CDR1 and CDR2 sequences are SEHNR and FQNEAQ (reference sequence). The CDR3 sequence is 15 residues long. The variable domain in full, with the rest retrieved from reference TRBV7-9 and TRBJ1-1, is DTGVSQNPRHKITKRGQNVTFRCDPISEHNRLYWYRQTLGQGPEFLTYFQNEAQLEKSRLLSDRFSAERPKGSFSTLEIQRTEQGDSAMYLCASSPRTVRNTEAFFGQGTRLTVV.

This clonotype appeared a few times. This rearrangement joins TRBV24-1 to TRBJ2-1, with TRBD2 as a possible D gene (5 bases). The ends were cut back, 2 bases at V and 9 bases at J, with 10 bases in the middle. Germline assignment: CDR1 KGHDR and CDR2 SFDVKD. The CDR3 sequence is 13 residues long. CDR3 loop: CATSDYTRIEQFF. The CDR3 DNA sequence: TGTGCCACCAGTGATTATACTAGGATTGAGCAGTTCTTC.

The sample holds a few counts of this clonotype. The chain uses TRBV14 and TRBJ2-1; the match to TRBD1 covers 7 bases. With the DNA end fitting TRBJ2-7 better, the J assignment may be wrong. The V gene's germline CDR1 is SGHDN and CDR2 FVKESK. This CDR3 contains 14 residues. CDR3 in amino acids: CASSPTGVSYEQYV. Written as DNA, the CDR3 is TGTGCCAGCAGCCCCACAGGGGTTTCCTACGAGCAGTACGTC.

In its sample, this clonotype was seen a few times. This sequence joins TRBV3-1 and TRBJ2-7; D is uncertain. Deletions cut 6 bases from V and 6 bases from J, with 9 bases between. There are 11 residues in the CDR3. Germline values: CDR1 LGHDT, CDR2 YNNKEL (reference sequence). This CDR3 reads CASSGRSEQYF. The CDR3 nucleotides are TGTGCCAGCAGTGGAAGGAGCGAGCAGTACTTC.

This clonotype has only a few counts. V is TRBV12-3 or TRBV12-4 and J is TRBJ1-1; TRBD1 might be the D (6 bases). The CDR3 extends over 14 amino acids. Trimming removed 6 bases from V and 5 bases from J, with 16 bases in between. CDR3 region: CASSFWTAATEAFF. The DNA of the CDR3 is TGTGCCAGCAGCTTCTGGACAGCTGCGACTGAAGCTTTCTTT.

The sample holds a few counts of this clonotype. V is TRBV19 and J is TRBJ2-5; D is uncertain. CDR1 LNHDA and CDR2 SQIVND come from the germline V gene (reference sequence). CDR3 length equals 13 residues. Trimming cost V 3 bases and J 5 bases, with 10 bases left between them. This CDR3 is CASSMGAPETQYF. CDR3 nucleotides: TGTGCCAGTAGTATGGGTGCCCCGGAGACCCAGTACTTC. The full variable domain, rest sourced from reference TRBV19 and TRBJ2-5, is DGGITQSPKYLFRKEGQNVTLSCEQNLNHDAMYWYRQDPGQGLRLIYYSQIVNDFQKGDIAEGYSVSREKKESFPLTVTSAQKNPTAFYLCASSMGAPETQYFGPGTRLLVL.

This clonotype was observed a handful of times. The rearrangement joins TRBV20-1 to TRBJ2-3; D gene uncertain. Germline-derived CDR1 and CDR2 are DFQATT and SNEGSKA (reference sequence). The CDR3 sequence is 15 residues long. Trimming removed 5 bases at V and 4 bases at J, with 19 bases between. The CDR3 region has the DNA TGCAGTGCTCCGCTACCCATAGTTGGTTCAGATACGCAGTATTTT. Translation: CSAPLPIVGSDTQYF.

The table lists this clonotype with a few counts. This chain uses TRBV9 with TRBJ1-2, with D tentatively TRBD1 (6 bases). CDR1 is SGDLS and CDR2 is YYNGEE in the germline V gene. The CDR3 has 10 residues. Trimming removed 6 bases from V and 8 bases from J, with 8 bases in between. CDR3 in amino acids: CASTGAGYTF. CDR3 coding DNA: TGTGCCAGCACAGGGGCCGGCTACACCTTC. The variable domain in full, completed from reference TRBV9 and TRBJ1-2, reads DSGVTQTPKHLITATGQRVTLRCSPRSGDLSVYWYQQSLDQGLQFLIQYYNGEERAKGNILERFSAQQFPDLHSELNLSSLELGDSALYFCASTGAGYTFGSGTRLTVV.